A single sample gave rise to the 5 T cell receptor beta chains below, sequenced in a study of shared clonotypes between healthy human individuals. Generated by immunoSEQ multiplex PCR, the TCRdb table keeps only in-frame clones and is missing some. The table has about 2.4 million clones, 80% to 95% seen once; the top ten hold around 0.4%. The sequencing input was naive CD4+ T cells from PBMCs. Subset specified: CD45RA+ positively selected. These receptors were obtained from a young man in good health. Some clones in this sample may be carry-over from other donors' samples.

The chain links TRBV4-1 to TRBJ1-2; D unresolved. Trimming pared 0 bases from V and 8 bases from J, leaving 19 bases between. The CDR3 is made up of 16 amino acids. The germline CDR1 and CDR2 sequences are MGHRA and YSYEKL. CDR3 coding DNA: TGCGCCAGCAGCCAAGATAGGACGCTGGCGACCGGGGGCTACACCTTC. Translating gives CASSQDRTLATGGYTF.

V usage is TRBV7-2 and J usage is TRBJ2-3, with D maybe TRBD2 (6 bases). CDR1 and CDR2 (germline): SGHTA, FQGNSA. The CDR3 consists of 16 residues. V lost 4 bases and J lost 2, with 16 bases in between. The CDR3, as DNA: TGTGCCAGCAGCTCTCGGACTACCGCCCCCACAGATACGCAGTATTTT. Amino acid sequence: CASSSRTTAPTDTQYF.

The rearrangement joins TRBV11-3 to TRBJ2-1, with TRBD2 identical over 14 bases. Germline-derived CDR1 and CDR2 are SGHNT and YENEEA. There are 15 residues in the CDR3. V dropped 6 bases and J dropped 8; count of bases not matched to a gene: 6. The CDR3 spells CASRPGTSGSDEQFF. Here the CDR3 DNA reads TGTGCCAGCAGACCCGGGACTAGCGGGAGCGATGAGCAGTTCTTC.

The rearrangement links TRBV25-1 to TRBJ1-3, with 9 bases matching TRBD1. There are 14 residues in the CDR3. Unmatched junction bases numbered 4, after V lost 6 bases and J lost 4 bases. Germline CDR1 MGHDK, CDR2 SYGVNS. CDR3 amino acids: CASSPGQGGNTIYF. CDR3 in DNA: TGTGCCAGCAGCCCGGGACAGGGAGGAAACACCATATATTTT.

The chain combines TRBV15 with TRBJ2-2; D gene ambiguous. Between the trimmed V and J ends, which lost 4 bases and 0 bases, there was a span of 3 bases. In germline, CDR1 is LNHNV, CDR2 YYDKDF (reference sequence). The CDR3 spans 13 residues. The CDR3 loop is CATSNANTGELFF. CDR3 bases: TGTGCCACCAGCAACGCGAACACCGGGGAGCTGTTTTTT.